The entry below gives a single TCR beta chain sequence along with its context. The naive CD8 fraction comprised CD45RO-negative cells positively selected for CCR7 and excluded terminally differentiated effector memory CD45RA+ cells. Germline loops: CDR1 MGHDK, CDR2 SYGVNS. The V segment lost 2 bases and the J segment 4 bases; nucleotides outside the gene matches: 9. The CDR3 spans 16 residues. This sample is part of a study of shared clonotypes between healthy human individuals. Generated by immunoSEQ multiplex PCR, the TCRdb table keeps only in-frame clones and is missing some. The table lists 1.5 million to 2.5 million clones, roughly 94% of them singletons.

The chain combines TRBV25-1 with TRBJ2-3, with TRBD2 matching over 7 bases. Sequencing was carried out using naive CD8+ T cells sorted from blood. The TCR was taken from a man younger than 35 in good health. CDR3 DNA: TGTGCCAGCAGTGAAGGGTTTGACGCGGGAGCAGATACGCAGTATTTT. This sequence encodes CASSEGFDAGADTQYF.